This T cell receptor beta chain was observed in a study of cytomegalovirus exposure and HLA in healthy donors. Across the whole study: Earlier findings included about 120 million unique TCR beta sequences obtained from about 180 million T cells. General study findings and limits: TCR beta V segments were, for the most part, productive about 87% or about 30% of the time in an earlier analysis.

This clone was detected a few times. Its antigen remains unknown. The CDR3 has 15 amino acids. V lost 1 base to trimming and J lost 5 bases; unmatched junction nucleotides: 5. The germline V gene has CDR1 WNHNN and CDR2 SYGVQD (reference sequence). The PCR had 60 Vbeta and 13 Jbeta primers. Authors' methods: Tens of millions of unique TCR beta chains, approximately 11 million of them shared, were counted by a later analysis. Profiled with immunoSEQ multiplex PCR; TCRdb holds only in-frame clones, not every one. The D gene and trimming were derived from the DNA, and the V and J assignments and clone size from that table. The data show about 78,000 clones, with around three quarters seen just once and about 1.1% held by the top ten.

The sample comprised PBMCs. The V call is TRBV10-1, the J call TRBJ2-3; TRBD2 matches at 8 bases. This sequence was found in a male donor in good health and CMV-seronegative. The CDR3 region has the DNA TGCGCCAGCAGTGAGTACCTAGCGGGCCGAGATACGCAGTATTTT. Protein sequence: CASSEYLAGRDTQYF.